This T cell receptor (beta chain) is from a study of T cells after yellow fever vaccination. Study-wide results and caveats: A secondary response was less intense yet reached its peak sooner, at day 5 versus 15. Abundant bulk-derived clonotypes could contaminate FACS-sorted repertoires. The CD4 and CD8 compartments had a small share of their clonotypes in common.

Trimming removed 0 bases from V and 3 bases from J, with 16 bases in between. Germline V gene data show CDR1 as LGHNA and CDR2 as YSLEER. The CDR3 is made up of 17 amino acids. Researchers made TCR cDNA using 5'RACE template switching, and this step added a universal primer site and UMIs. TCRdb re-called the 5' RACE reads with MiXCR, one entry per CDR3 protein. The table has 250,000 to 400,000 distinct CDR3 sequences, 4.1% seen once. This clonotype appeared many times. Its specificity is unknown. The chain uses TRBV4-3 and TRBJ2-3, with D uncertain. The material sequenced was PBMCs, taken 5 days after the yellow fever booster vaccination. This clonotype was obtained from a man aged 18 to 30 who received the YFV17D yellow fever vaccine. The CDR3 sequence is CASSQDRQAASTDTQYF. For the CDR3, the DNA is TGCGCCAGCAGCCAAGATCGTCAGGCAGCTTCGACAGATACGCAGTATTTT.